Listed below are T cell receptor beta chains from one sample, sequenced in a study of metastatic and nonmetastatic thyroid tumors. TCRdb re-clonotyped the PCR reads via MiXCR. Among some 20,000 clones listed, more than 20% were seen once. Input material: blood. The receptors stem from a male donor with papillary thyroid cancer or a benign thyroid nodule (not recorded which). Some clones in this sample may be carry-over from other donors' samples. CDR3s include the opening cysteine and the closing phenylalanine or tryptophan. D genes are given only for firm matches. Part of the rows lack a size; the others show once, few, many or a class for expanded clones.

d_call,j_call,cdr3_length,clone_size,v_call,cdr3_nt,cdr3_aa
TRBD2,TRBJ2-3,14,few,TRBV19,TGTGCCAGTAGTAGCGACGGGGGGACAGATACGCAGTATTTT,CASSSDGGTDTQYF
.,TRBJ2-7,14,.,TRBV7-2,TGTGCCAGCAGCTTATCTTCGGATCCTTACGAGCAGTACTTC,CASSLSSDPYEQYF
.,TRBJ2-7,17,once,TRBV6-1,TGTGCCAGCAGTGAAGAACCTAGTGGGGGGGCTCCCTACGATGAGTCCTTC,CASSEEPSGGAPYDESF
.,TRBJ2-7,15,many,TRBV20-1,TGCAGTGCTGCCTCTTTTGGCGGGGTGTTCTACGAGCAGTACTTC,CSAASFGGVFYEQYF
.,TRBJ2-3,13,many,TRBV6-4,TGTGCCAGCAGTAAGACAGCCACAGATACGCAGTATTTT,CASSKTATDTQYF
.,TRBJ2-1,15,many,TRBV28,TGTGCCAGCAGTCCCCGAGAAGTCCGGTACAATGAGCAGTTCTTC,CASSPREVRYNEQFF
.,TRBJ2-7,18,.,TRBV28,TGTGCCAGCAGTTTCCGGCTAGCGTCCCATACCGACCCCTACGAGCAGTACTTC,CASSFRLASHTDPYEQYF
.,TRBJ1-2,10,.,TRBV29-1,TGCAGCGTTTTACAGGGTGGCTACACCTTC,CSVLQGGYTF
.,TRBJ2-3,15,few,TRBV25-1,TGTGCCAGCAGCTTTGCCTCAGGGGGCACAGATACGCAGTATTTT,CASSFASGGTDTQYF
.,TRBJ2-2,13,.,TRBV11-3,TGTGCCAGCAGCTTCGGCAGCATCGGGGAGCTGTTTTTT,CASSFGSIGELFF
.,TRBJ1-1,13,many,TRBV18,TGTGCCAGCTCACCAGGACAGCAACATGAGGCTTTCTTT,CASSPGQQHEAFF
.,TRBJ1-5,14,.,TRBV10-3,TGTGCTATCAGTGAGAACAGGGGCAATCAGCCCCAGCATTTT,CAISENRGNQPQHF
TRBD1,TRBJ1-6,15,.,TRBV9,TGTGCCAGCAGCGAGTTACAGGGGACTAATTCACCCCTCCACTTT,CASSELQGTNSPLHF
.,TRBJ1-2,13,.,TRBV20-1,TGCAGTGCTAGCCCTAGACAGAACTATGGCTACACCTTC,CSASPRQNYGYTF
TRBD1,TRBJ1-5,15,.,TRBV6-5,TGTGCCAGCAGTTACGAGGGACAGGTCGGTCAGCCCAAGACTTTT,CASSYEGQVGQPKTF
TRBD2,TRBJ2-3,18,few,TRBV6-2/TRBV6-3,TGTGCCAGCAGTTACGAGGCGGGGGGCCCCCGTTTCACAGATACGCAGTATTTT,CASSYEAGGPRFTDTQYF
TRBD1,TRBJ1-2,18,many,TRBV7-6,TGTGCCAGCAGCTTCATGCCAGGGGGGCAGTCAGTCAGCTATGGCTACACCTTC,CASSFMPGGQSVSYGYTF
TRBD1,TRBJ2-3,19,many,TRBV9,TGTGCCAGCAGCGTAGTCGGCTTGGTACCGGGACAGGGGACAGATACGCAGTATTTT,CASSVVGLVPGQGTDTQYF
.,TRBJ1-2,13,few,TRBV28,TGTGCCAGCAGTTTTTCGAAAAGCTATGGCTACACCTTC,CASSFSKSYGYTF
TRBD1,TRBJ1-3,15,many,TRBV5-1,TGCGCCAGCAGGTTGACAGGGGAGGCCGGAAACACCATATATTTT,CASRLTGEAGNTIYF
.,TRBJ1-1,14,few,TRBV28,TGTGCCAGCAGGGGACGGGGATCGAACACTGAAGCTTTCTTT,CASRGRGSNTEAFF
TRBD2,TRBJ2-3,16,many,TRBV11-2,TGTGCCAGCAGCTTAGGGGTAGCGGGAGGTACAGATACGCAGTATTTT,CASSLGVAGGTDTQYF
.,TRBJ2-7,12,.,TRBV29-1,TGCAGCGTTGTTTCTCCGCCATACGAGCAGTACTTC,CSVVSPPYEQYF
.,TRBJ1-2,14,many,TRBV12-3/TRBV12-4,TGTGCCAGCAGGCTGAGAGGGACTGCCCATGGCTACACCTTC,CASRLRGTAHGYTF
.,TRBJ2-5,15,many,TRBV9,TGTGCCAGCAGCGCTCTGGAGGGCCAGCAAGAGACCCAGTACTTC,CASSALEGQQETQYF
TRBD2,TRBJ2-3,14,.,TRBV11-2,TGTGCCAGCAGCGTACTAGCGGGGGAAGATACGCAGTATTTT,CASSVLAGEDTQYF
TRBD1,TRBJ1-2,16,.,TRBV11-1,TGTGCCAGCAGCTTAGATTGGAGTGACAGGGGTCAAGGCTACACCTTC,CASSLDWSDRGQGYTF
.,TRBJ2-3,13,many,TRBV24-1,TGTGCCACCAGTGATTCGGGGGAGTTAGCGCAGTATTTT,CATSDSGELAQYF
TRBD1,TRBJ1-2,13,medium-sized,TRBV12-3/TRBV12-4,TGTGCCAGCAGTCCAGGGGGAAGGTCTGGCTACACCTTC,CASSPGGRSGYTF
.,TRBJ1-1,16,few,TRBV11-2,TGTGCCAGCAGCTTATCCTCAGGCGGTATTAACACTGAAGCTTTCTTT,CASSLSSGGINTEAFF
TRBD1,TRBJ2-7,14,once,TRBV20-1,TGCAGTGCTAGAGATCCGGGACAGCCCTACGAGCAGTACTTC,CSARDPGQPYEQYF
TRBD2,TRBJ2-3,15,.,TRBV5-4,TGTGCCAGCAGCTCCAGCGGGAGAGGCGCAGATACGCAGTATTTT,CASSSSGRGADTQYF
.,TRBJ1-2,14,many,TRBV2,TGCGCCAGCAGTTCGGACGTCAGTGGCTATGGCTACACCTTC,CASSSDVSGYGYTF
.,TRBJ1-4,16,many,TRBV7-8,TGTGCCAGCAGCCTCGGACAGCTTGCAACTAATGAAAAACTGTTTTTT,CASSLGQLATNEKLFF
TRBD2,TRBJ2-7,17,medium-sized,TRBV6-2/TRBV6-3,TGTGCCAGCAGCGACCCCGGACTAGCGGGAGGGGCCTACGAGCAGTACTTC,CASSDPGLAGGAYEQYF
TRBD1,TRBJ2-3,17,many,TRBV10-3,TGTGCCATCAGTGAGACTGGGTCAGGGGGCGCATCGGATACGCAGTATTTT,CAISETGSGGASDTQYF
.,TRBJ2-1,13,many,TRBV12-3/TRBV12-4,TGTGCCAGCAGTTTAGAACCCAGAGGGGAGCAGTTCTTC,CASSLEPRGEQFF
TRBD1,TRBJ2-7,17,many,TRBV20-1,TGCAGTGCTAGACTCCAGGGACAGGGAATGTTTTACTACGAGCAGTACTTC,CSARLQGQGMFYYEQYF
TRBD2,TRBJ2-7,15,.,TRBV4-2,TGTGCCAGCAGCCAGCTAGCGGAAGCCTCCTACGAGCAGTACTTC,CASSQLAEASYEQYF
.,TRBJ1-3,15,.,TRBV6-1,TGTGCCAGCAGGCTGCTGGGACAATCTGGAAACACCATATATTTT,CASRLLGQSGNTIYF
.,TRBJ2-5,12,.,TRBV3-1,TGTGCCAGCAGCCAAGGGGGAGAGACCCAGTACTTC,CASSQGGETQYF
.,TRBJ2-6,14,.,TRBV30,TGTGCCTGGAGTTCTACCTCTGGGGCCAACGTCCTGACTTTC,CAWSSTSGANVLTF
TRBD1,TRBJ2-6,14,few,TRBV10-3,TGTGCAATCGGCGACAGGGCTGGGGCCAACGTCCTGACTTTC,CAIGDRAGANVLTF
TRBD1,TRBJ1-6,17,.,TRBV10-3,TGTGCCATCAGTGAACAGGGGGCTTCCGACTATAATTCACCCCTCCACTTT,CAISEQGASDYNSPLHF
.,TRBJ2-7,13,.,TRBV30,TGTGCCTGGAGTGTAGCAGGGCTGGGGGAGCAGTACTTC,CAWSVAGLGEQYF
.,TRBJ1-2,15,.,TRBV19,TGTGCCAGTAGTATAGATCTATCAGGGAACTATGGCTACACCTTC,CASSIDLSGNYGYTF
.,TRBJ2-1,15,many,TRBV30,TGTGCCTGGAGACCCCGGGAGCGATCCTACAATGAGCAGTTCTTC,CAWRPRERSYNEQFF
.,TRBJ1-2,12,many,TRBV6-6,TGTGCCAGCAGTTATTCGGGGTATGGCTACACCTTC,CASSYSGYGYTF
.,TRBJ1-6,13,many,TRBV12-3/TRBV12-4,TGTGCCAGCAGTCCGACAGGTACCCAATCTCTCCACTTT,CASSPTGTQSLHF
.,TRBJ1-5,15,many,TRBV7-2,TGTGCCAGCAGCTTAGGGGACACCTCGTATCAGCCCCAGCATTTT,CASSLGDTSYQPQHF
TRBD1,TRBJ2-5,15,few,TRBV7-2,TGTGCCAGCAGCCCTGGGACAGGGCGGGGGGAGACCCAGTACTTC,CASSPGTGRGETQYF
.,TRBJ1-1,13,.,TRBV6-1,TGTGCCAGCAGCGGAGCGATCAGGACTGAAGCTTTCTTT,CASSGAIRTEAFF
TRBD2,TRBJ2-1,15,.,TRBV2,TGTGCCAGCAGTGATTTAACTAGCGGGAGTAATGAGCAGTTCTTC,CASSDLTSGSNEQFF
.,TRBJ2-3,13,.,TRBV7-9,TGTGCCAGCAGCTCCCCTAACCCGGATACGCAGTATTTT,CASSSPNPDTQYF
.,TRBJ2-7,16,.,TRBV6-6,TGTGCCAGCAGTTACTCAGCCGGGAGAGGTTACTACGAGCAGTACTTC,CASSYSAGRGYYEQYF
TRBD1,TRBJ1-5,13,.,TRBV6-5,TGTGCCAGCAGTTCCCGGGACAGGGAACCCCAGCATTTT,CASSSRDREPQHF
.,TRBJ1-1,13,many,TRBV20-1,TGCAGTGCTAGCCAGGAAAGAGTGACTGAAGCTTTCTTT,CSASQERVTEAFF